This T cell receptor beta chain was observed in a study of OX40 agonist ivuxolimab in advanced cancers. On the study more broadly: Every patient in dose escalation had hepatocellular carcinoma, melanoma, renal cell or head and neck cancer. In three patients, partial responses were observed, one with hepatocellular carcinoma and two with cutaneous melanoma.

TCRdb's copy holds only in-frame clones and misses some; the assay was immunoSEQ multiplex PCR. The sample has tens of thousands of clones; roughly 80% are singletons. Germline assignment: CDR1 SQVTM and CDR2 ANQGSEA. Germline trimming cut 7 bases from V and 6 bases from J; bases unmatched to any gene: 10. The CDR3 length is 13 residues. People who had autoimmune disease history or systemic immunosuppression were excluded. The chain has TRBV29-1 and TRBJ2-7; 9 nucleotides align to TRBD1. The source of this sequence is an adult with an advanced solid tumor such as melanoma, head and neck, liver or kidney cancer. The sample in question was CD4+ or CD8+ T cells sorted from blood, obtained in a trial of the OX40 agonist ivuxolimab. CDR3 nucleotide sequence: TGCAGCGCAGGGGGGACAGGGTGGGCCGAGCAGTACTTC. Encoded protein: CSAGGTGWAEQYF.